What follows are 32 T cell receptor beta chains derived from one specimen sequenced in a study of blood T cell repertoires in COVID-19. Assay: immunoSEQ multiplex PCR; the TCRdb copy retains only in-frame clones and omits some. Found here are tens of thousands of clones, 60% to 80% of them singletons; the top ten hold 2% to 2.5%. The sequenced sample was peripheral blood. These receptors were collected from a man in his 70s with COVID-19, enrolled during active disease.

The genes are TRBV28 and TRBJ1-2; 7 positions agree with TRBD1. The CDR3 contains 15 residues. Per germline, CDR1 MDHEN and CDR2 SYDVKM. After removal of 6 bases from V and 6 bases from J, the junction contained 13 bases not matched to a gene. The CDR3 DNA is TGTGCCAGCAGGTTTCCCCCCACAGGGGCTCATGGCTACACCTTC. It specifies CASRFPPTGAHGYTF.

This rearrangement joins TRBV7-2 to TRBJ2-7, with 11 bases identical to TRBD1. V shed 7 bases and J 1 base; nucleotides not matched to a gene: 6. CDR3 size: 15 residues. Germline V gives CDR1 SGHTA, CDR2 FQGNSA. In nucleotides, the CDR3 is TGTGCCAGCACCCGTAGGGACAGGGGGTCCTACGAGCAGTACTTC. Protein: CASTRRDRGSYEQYF.

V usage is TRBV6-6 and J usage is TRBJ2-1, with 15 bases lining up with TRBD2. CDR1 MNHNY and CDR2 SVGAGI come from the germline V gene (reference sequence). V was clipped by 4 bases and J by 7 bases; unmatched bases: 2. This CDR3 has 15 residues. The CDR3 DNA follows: TGTGCCAGCAGTTTCGGGACTAGCGGGAGGAATGAGCAGTTCTTC. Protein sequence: CASSFGTSGRNEQFF.

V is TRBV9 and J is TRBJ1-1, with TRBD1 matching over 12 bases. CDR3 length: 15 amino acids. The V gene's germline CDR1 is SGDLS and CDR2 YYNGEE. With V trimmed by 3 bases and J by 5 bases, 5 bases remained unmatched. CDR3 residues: CASSGGTGGYTEAFF. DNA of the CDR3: TGTGCCAGCAGCGGCGGGACAGGGGGCTATACTGAAGCTTTCTTT.

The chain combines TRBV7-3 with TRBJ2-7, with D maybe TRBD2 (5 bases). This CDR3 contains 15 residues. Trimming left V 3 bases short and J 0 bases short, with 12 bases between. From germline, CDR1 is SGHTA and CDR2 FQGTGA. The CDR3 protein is CASSFFAGPSYEQYF. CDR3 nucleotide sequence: TGTGCCAGCAGCTTCTTTGCGGGCCCCTCCTACGAGCAGTACTTC.

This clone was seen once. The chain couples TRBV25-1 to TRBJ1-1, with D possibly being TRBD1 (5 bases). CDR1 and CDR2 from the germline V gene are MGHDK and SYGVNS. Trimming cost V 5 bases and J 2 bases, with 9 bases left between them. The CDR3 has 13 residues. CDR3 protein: CASSTDINTEAFF. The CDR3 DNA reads TGTGCCAGCAGTACGGACATCAACACTGAAGCTTTCTTT. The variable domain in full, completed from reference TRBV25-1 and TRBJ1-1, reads EADIYQTPRYLVIGTGKKITLECSQTMGHDKMYWYQQDPGMELHLIHYSYGVNSTEKGDLSSESTVSRIRTEHFPLTLESARPSHTSQYLCASSTDINTEAFFGQGTRLTVV.

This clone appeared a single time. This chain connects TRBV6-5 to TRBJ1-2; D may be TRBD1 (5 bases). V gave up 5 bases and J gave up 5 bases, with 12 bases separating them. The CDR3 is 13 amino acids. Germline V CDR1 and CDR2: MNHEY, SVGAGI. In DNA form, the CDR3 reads TGTGCCAGCAGTCTCGACAGCTTTTATGGCTACACCTTC. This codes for CASSLDSFYGYTF.

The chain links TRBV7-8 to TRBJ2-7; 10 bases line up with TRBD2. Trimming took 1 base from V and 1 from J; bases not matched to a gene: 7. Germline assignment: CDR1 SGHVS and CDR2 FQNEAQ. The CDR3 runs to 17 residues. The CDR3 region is CASSLVYGSGGSYEQYF. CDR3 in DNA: TGTGCCAGCAGCTTAGTATACGGTAGCGGGGGGTCCTACGAGCAGTACTTC.

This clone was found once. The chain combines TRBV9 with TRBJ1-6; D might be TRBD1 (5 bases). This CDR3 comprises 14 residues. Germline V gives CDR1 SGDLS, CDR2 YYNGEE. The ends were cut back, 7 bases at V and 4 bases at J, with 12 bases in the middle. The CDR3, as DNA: TGTGCCAGCCTTACAGGCTTATATAATTCACCCCTCCACTTT. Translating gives CASLTGLYNSPLHF.

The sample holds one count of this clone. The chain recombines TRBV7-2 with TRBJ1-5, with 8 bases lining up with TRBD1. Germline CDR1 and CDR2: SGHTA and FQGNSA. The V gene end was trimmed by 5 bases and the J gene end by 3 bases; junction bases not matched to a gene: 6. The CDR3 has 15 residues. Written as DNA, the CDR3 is TGTGCCAGCAGCGACTGGACAGGGAACAATCAGCCCCAGCATTTT. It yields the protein CASSDWTGNNQPQHF.

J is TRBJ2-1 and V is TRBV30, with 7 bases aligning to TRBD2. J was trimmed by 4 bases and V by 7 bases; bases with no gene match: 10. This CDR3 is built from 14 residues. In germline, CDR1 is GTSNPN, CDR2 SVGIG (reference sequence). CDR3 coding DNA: TGTGCCTCCCCGGGGGAGCGGGGATACAATGAGCAGTTCTTC. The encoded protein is CASPGERGYNEQFF.

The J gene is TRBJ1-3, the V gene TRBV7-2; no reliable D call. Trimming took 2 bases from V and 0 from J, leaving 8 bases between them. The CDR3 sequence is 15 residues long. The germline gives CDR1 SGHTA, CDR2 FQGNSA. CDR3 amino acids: CASSLLRSSGNTIYF. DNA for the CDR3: TGTGCCAGCAGCTTACTCCGGAGCTCTGGAAACACCATATATTTT.

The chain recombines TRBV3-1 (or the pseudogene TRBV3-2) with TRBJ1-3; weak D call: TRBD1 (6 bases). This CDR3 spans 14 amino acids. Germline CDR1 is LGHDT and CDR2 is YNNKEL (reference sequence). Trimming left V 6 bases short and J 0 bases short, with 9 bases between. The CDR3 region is CASRIQGSGNTIYF. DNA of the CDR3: TGTGCCAGCAGGATACAGGGCTCTGGAAACACCATATATTTT.

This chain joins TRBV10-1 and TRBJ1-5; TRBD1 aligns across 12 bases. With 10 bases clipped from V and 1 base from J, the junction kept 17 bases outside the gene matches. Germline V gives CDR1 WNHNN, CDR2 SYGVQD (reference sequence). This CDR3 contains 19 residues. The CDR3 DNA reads TGCGCCAACCCTGCCGGGACAGGGGGCGCACTCACCAGCAATCAGCCCCAGCATTTT. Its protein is CANPAGTGGALTSNQPQHF.

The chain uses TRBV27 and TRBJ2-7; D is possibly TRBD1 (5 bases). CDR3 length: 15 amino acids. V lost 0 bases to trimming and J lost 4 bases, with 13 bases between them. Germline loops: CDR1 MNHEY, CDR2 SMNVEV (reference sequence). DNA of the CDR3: TGTGCCAGCAGTTTATCAGGGGCATCGGGTTACGAGCAGTACTTC. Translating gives CASSLSGASGYEQYF.

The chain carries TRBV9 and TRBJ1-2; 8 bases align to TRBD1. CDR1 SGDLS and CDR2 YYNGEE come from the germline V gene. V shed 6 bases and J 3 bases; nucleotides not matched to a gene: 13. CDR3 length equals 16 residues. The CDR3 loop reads CASTTNPTGAYYGYTF. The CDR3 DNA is TGTGCCAGCACCACAAACCCGACAGGGGCTTACTATGGCTACACCTTC.

The CDR3 is CASSYGGRGPNEQFF. DNA of the CDR3: TGTGCCAGCAGTTACGGCGGGAGGGGACCTAATGAGCAGTTCTTC. The V gene is TRBV6-2 or TRBV6-3, the J gene TRBJ2-1; 9 nucleotides agree with TRBD2. Trimming removed 2 bases from V and 7 bases from J; junction bases left unmatched: 6. Germline V gives CDR1 MNHEY, CDR2 SVGEGT. The CDR3 contains 15 residues.

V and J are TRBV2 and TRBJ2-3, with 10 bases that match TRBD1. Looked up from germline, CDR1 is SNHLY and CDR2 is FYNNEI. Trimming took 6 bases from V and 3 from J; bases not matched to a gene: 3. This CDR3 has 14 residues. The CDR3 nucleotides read TGTGCCAGCAGCCGGGACAGGGGAACAGATACGCAGTATTTT. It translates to CASSRDRGTDTQYF.

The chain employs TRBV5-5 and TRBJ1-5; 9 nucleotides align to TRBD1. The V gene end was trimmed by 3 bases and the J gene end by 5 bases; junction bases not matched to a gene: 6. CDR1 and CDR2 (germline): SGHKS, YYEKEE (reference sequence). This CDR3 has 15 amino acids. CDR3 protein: CASSSGQGTYQPQHF. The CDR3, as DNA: TGTGCCAGCAGCTCCGGACAGGGGACCTATCAGCCCCAGCATTTT.

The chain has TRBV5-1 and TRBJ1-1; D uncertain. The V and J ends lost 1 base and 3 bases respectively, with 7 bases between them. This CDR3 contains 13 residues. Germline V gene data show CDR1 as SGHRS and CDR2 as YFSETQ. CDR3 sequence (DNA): TGCGCCAGCAGCTTGTCCGGGGACACTGAAGCTTTCTTT. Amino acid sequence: CASSLSGDTEAFF.

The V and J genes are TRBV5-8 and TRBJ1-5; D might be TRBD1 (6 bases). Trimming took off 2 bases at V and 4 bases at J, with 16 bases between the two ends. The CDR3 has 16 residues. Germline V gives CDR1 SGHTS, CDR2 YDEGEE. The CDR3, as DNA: TGTGCCAGCAGCTTAAGGGGGAAGGGTGGGAATCAGCCCCAGCATTTT. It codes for CASSLRGKGGNQPQHF.

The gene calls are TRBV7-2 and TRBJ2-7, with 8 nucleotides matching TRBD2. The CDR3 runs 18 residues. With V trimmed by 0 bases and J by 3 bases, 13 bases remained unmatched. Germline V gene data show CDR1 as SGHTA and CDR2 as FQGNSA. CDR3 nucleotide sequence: TGTGCCAGCAGCTTAGCGGGACTAGGGCGAGAACGATACTACGAGCAGTACTTC. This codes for CASSLAGLGRERYYEQYF.

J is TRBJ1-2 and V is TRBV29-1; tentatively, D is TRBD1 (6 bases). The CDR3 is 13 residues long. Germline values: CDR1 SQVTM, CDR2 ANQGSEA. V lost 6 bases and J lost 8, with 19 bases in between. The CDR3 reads CSVAGGLRGGYTF. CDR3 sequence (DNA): TGCAGCGTGGCGGGGGGGCTCAGGGGCGGCTACACCTTC.

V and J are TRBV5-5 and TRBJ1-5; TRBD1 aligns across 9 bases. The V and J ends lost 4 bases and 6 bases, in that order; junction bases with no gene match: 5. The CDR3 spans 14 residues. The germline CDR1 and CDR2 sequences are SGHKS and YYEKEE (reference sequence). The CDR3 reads CASSPGQGVQPQHF. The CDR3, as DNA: TGTGCCAGCAGCCCGGGACAGGGAGTTCAGCCCCAGCATTTT.

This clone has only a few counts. As DNA, the CDR3 is TGCGCCAGCAGCCAAGATTTGGCGGTTGGCTACACCTTC. Protein sequence: CASSQDLAVGYTF. The gene calls are TRBV4-3 and TRBJ1-2; D not certain. The germline V gene has CDR1 LGHNA and CDR2 YSLEER. V lost 0 bases and J 7 bases, leaving 9 bases between the germline ends. There are 13 residues in the CDR3.

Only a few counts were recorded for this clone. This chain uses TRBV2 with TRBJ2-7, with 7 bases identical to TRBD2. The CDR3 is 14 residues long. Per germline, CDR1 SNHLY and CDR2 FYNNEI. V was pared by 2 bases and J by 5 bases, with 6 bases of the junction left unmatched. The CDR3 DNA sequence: TGTGCCAGCAGTGAATCGTGGGAGGGAGACGAGCAGTACTTC. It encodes CASSESWEGDEQYF.

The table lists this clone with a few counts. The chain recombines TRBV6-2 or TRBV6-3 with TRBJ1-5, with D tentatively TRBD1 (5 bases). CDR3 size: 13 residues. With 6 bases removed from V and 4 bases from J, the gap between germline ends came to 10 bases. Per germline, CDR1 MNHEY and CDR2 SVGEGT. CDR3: CASSHDSNQPQHF. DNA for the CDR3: TGTGCCAGCAGCCACGACAGTAATCAGCCCCAGCATTTT.

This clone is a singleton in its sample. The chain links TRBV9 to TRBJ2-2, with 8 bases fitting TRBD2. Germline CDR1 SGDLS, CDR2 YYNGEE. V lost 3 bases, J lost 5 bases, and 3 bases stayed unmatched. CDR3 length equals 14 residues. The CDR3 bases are TGTGCCAGCAGCGGTAGCGGGAATACCGGGGAGCTGTTTTTT. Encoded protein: CASSGSGNTGELFF.

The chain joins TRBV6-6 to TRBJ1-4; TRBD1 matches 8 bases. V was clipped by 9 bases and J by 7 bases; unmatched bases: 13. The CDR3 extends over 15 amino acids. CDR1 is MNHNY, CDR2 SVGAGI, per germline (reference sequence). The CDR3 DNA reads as TGTGCCAGTATTCCCCTACAGGGGGATCGTGAAAAACTGTTTTTT. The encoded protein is CASIPLQGDREKLFF.

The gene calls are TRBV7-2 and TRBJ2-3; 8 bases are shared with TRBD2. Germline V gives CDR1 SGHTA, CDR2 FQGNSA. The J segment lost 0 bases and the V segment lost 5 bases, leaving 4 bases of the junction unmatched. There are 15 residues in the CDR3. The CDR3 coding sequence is TGTGCCAGCAGCGATGCTAGCGGGAGCACAGATACGCAGTATTTT. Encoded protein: CASSDASGSTDTQYF. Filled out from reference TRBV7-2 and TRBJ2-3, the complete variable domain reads GAGVSQSPSNKVTEKGKDVELRCDPISGHTALYWYRQSLGQGLEFLIYFQGNSAPDKSGLPSDRFSAERTGGSVSTLTIQRTQQEDSAVYLCASSDASGSTDTQYFGPGTRLTVL.

The CDR3 bases are TGTGCCAGCAGTTACTCTCGGGGGAGGGCCCTCGGAGAGACCCAGTACTTC. Translated, it gives CASSYSRGRALGETQYF. This chain links TRBV6-2 or TRBV6-3 with TRBJ2-5; 7 nucleotides line up with TRBD2. Looked up from germline, CDR1 is MNHEY and CDR2 is SVGEGT. The CDR3 spans 17 residues. The trim removed 0 bases at V and 4 bases at J, leaving 11 bases unmatched.

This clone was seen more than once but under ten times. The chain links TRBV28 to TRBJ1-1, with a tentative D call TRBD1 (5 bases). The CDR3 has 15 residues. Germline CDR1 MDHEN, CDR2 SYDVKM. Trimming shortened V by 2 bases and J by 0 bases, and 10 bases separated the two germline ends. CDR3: CASSLHGALNTEAFF. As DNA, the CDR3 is TGTGCCAGCAGTTTACATGGGGCCCTGAACACTGAAGCTTTCTTT.